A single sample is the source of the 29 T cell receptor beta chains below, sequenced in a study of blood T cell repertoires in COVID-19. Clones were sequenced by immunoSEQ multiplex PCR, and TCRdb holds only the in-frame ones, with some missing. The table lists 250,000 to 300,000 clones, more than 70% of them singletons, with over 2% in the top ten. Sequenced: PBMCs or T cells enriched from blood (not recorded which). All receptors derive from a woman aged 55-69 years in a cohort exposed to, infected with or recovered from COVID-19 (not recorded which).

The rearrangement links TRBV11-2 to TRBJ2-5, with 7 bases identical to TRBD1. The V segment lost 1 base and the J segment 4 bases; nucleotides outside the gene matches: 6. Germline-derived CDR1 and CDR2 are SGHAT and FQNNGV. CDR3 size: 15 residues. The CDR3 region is CASSLGGQGVETQYF. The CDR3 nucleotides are TGTGCCAGCAGCTTAGGGGGCCAGGGGGTAGAGACCCAGTACTTC.

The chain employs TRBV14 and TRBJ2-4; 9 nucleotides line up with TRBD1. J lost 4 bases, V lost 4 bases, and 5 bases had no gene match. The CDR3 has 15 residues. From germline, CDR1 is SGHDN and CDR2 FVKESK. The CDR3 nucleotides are TGTGCCAGCAGCCCCACCGGGACAGGGAAAAACATTCAGTACTTC. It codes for CASSPTGTGKNIQYF. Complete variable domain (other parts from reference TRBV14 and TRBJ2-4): EAGVTQFPSHSVIEKGQTVTLRCDPISGHDNLYWYRRVMGKEIKFLLHFVKESKQDESGMPNNRFLAERTGGTYSTLKVQPAELEDSGVYFCASSPTGTGKNIQYFGAGTRLSVL.

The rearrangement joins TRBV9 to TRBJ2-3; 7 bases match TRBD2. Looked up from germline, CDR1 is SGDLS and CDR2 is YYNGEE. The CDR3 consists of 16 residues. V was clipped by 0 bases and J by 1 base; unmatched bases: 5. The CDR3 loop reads CASSVAGEGRTDTQYF. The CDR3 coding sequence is TGTGCCAGCAGCGTAGCTGGGGAGGGCCGCACAGATACGCAGTATTTT.

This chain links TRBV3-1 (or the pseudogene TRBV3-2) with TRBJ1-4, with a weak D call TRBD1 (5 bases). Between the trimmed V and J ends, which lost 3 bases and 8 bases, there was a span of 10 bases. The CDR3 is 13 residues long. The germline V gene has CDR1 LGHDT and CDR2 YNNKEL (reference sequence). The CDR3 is CASSQLTDEKLFF. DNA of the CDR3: TGTGCCAGCAGCCAGTTGACAGACGAAAAACTGTTTTTT.

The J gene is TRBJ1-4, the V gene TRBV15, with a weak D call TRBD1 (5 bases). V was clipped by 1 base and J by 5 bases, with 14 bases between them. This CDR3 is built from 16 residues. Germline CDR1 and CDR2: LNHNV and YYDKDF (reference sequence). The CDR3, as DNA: TGTGCCACCAGCAGAGGAACCGGGACTCTAAATGAAAAACTGTTTTTT. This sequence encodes CATSRGTGTLNEKLFF.

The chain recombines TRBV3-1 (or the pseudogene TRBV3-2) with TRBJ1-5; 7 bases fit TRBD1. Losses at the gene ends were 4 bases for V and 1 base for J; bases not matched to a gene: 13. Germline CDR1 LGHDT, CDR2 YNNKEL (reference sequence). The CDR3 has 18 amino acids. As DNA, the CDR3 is TGTGCCAGCAGCCGAAGACAGGGTAAGTCTGACAGCAATCAGCCCCAGCATTTT. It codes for CASSRRQGKSDSNQPQHF.

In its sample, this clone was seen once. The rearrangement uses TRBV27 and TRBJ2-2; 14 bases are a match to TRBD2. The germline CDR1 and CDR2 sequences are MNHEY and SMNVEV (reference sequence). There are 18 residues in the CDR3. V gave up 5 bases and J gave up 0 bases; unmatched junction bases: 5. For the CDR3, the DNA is TGTGCCAGCAGTCGACTAGCGGGAGGGGGAGCGAACACCGGGGAGCTGTTTTTT. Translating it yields CASSRLAGGGANTGELFF.

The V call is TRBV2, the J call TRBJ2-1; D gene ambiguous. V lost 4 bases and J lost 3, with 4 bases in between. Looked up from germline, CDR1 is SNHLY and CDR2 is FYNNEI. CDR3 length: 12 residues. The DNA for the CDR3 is TGTGCCAGCAGTGTACTCTACAATGAGCAGTTCTTC. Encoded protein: CASSVLYNEQFF.

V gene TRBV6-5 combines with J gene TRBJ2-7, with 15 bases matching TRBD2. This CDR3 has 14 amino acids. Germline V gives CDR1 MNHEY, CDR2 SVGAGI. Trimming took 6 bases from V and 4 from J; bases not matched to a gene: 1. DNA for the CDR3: TGTGCCAGCAGCGGACTAGCGGGAGGGTACGAGCAGTACTTC. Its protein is CASSGLAGGYEQYF.

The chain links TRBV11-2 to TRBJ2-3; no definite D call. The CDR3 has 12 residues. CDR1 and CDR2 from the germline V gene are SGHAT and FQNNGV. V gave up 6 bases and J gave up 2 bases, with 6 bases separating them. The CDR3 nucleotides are TGTGCCAGCAGTTATTTCACAGATACGCAGTATTTT. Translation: CASSYFTDTQYF.

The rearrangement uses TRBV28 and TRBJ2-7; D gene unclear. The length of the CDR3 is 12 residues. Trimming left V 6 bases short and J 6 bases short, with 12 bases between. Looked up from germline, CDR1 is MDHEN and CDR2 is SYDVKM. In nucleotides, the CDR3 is TGTGCCAGCAGCCCCCTATTCCCCGAGCAGTACTTC. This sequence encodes CASSPLFPEQYF.

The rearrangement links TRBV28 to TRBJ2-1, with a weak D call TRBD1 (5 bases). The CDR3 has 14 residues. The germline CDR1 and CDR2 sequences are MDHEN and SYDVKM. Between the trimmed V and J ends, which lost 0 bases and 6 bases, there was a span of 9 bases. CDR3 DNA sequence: TGTGCCAGCAGTTTATGGGGGCCGAGCAATGAGCAGTTCTTC. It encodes CASSLWGPSNEQFF.

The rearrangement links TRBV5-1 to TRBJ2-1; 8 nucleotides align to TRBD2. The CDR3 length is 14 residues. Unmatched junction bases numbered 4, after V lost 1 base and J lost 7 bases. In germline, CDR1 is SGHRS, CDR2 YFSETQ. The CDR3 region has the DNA TGCGCCAGCAGCTTGTTCCGGGAGGGGAATGAGCAGTTCTTC. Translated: CASSLFREGNEQFF.

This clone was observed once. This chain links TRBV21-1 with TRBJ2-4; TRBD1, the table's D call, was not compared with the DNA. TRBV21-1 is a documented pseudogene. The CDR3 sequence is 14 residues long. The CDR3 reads CASSKAGQVNIQYF. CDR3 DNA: TGTGCCAGCAGCAAAGCGGGACAAGTGAACATTCAGTACTTC.

For the CDR3, the DNA is TGCAGCGTTGAAAGCGGGAGCAATGAGCAGTTCTTC. This gives the protein CSVESGSNEQFF. V and J are TRBV29-1 and TRBJ2-1; 8 positions match TRBD2. This CDR3 comprises 12 residues. V lost 2 bases to trimming and J lost 6 bases; unmatched junction nucleotides: 0. Germline CDR1 SQVTM, CDR2 ANQGSEA.

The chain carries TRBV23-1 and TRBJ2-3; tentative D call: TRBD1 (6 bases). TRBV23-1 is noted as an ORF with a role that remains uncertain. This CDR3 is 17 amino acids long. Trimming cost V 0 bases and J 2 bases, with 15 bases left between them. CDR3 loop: CASSQSARQEYTDTQYF. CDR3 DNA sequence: TGCGCCAGCAGTCAATCTGCGCGACAGGAGTACACAGATACGCAGTATTTT.

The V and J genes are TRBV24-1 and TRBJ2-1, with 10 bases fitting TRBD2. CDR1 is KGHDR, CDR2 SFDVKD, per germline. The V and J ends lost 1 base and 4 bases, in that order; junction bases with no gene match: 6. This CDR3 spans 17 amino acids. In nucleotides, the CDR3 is TGTGCCACCAGTGATTTCGGTACTAGCGGGAAATACAATGAGCAGTTCTTC. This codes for CATSDFGTSGKYNEQFF.

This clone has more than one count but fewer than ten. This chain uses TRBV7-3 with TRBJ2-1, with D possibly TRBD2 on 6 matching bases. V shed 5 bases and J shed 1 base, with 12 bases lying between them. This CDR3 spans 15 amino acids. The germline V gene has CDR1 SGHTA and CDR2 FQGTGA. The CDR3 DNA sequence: TGTGCCAGCAGCCCCCGGGGGAAATCCTACAATGAGCAGTTCTTC. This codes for CASSPRGKSYNEQFF.

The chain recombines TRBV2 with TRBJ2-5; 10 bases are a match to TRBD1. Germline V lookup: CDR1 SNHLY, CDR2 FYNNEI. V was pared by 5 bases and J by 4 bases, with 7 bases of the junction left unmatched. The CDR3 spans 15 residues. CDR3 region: CASSQRQGAGETQYF. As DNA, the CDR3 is TGTGCCAGCAGTCAAAGACAGGGGGCCGGAGAGACCCAGTACTTC.

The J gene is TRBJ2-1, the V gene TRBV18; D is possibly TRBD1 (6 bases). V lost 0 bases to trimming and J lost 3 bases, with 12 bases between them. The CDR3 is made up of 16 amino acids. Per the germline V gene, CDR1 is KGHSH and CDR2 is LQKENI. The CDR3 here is CASSPPNRAGYNEQFF. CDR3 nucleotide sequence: TGTGCCAGCTCACCACCCAACAGGGCGGGCTACAATGAGCAGTTCTTC.

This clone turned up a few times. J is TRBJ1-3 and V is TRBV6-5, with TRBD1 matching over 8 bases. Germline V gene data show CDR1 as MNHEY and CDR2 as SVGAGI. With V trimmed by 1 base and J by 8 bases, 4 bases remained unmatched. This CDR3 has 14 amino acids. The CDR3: CASSYYGQGDTIYF. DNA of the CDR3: TGTGCCAGCAGTTACTACGGACAGGGAGACACCATATATTTT.

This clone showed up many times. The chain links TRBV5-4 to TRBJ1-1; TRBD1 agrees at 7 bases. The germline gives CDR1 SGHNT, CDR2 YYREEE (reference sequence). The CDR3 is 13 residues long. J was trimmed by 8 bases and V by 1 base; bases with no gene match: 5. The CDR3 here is CASSLTDRAEAFF. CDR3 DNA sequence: TGTGCCAGCAGCTTGACCGACAGGGCCGAAGCTTTCTTT.

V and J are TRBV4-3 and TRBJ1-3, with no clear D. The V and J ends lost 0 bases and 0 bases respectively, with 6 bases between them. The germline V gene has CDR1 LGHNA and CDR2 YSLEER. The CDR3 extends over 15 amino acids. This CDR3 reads CASSQDPYSGNTIYF. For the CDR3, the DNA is TGCGCCAGCAGCCAAGACCCCTACTCTGGAAACACCATATATTTT.

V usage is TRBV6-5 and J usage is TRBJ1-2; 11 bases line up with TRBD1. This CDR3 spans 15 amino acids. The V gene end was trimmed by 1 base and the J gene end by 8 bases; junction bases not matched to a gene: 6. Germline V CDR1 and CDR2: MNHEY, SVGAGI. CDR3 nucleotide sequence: TGTGCCAGCAGTTACTTGGGGACAGGGGGTGGCGGCTACACCTTC. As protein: CASSYLGTGGGGYTF.

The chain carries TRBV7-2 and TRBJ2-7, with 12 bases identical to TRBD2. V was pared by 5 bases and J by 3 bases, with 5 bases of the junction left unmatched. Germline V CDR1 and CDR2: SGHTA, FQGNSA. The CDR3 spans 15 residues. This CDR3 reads CASSPRLAGVYEQYF. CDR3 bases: TGTGCCAGCAGCCCCCGACTAGCGGGAGTCTACGAGCAGTACTTC.

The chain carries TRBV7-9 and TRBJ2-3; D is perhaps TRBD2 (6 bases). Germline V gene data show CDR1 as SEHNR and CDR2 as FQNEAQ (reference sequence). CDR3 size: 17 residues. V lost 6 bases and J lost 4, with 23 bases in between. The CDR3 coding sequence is TGTGCCAGCAGGCCTAAGGCGGGGTGGGAGGAATCAGATACGCAGTATTTT. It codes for CASRPKAGWEESDTQYF.

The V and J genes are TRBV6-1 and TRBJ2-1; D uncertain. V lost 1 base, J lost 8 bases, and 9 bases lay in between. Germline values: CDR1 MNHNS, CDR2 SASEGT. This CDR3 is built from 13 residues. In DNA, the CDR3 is TGTGCCAGCAGTGAAGTGCTAGTAGATGAGCAGTTCTTC. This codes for CASSEVLVDEQFF.

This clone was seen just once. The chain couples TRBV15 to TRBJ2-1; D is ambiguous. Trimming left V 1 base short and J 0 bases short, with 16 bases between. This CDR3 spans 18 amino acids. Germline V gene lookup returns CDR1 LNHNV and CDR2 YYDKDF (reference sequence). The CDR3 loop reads CATSRVPFLGSSYNEQFF. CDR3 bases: TGTGCCACCAGCAGAGTTCCTTTCCTGGGCAGCTCCTACAATGAGCAGTTCTTC.

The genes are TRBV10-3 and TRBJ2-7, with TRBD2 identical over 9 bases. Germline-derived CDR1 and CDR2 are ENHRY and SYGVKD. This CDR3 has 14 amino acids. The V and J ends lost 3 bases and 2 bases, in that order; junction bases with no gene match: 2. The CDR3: CAISEIAGAYEQYF. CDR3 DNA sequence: TGTGCCATCAGTGAAATAGCGGGAGCCTACGAGCAGTACTTC.